The T cell receptor (beta chain) under discussion was sequenced for a study of T cell responses to AZD1222 COVID-19 vaccine. Study conclusions and caveats: Donors were largely white British and mainly female; clonal diversity was possibly underestimated.

CDR3 length: 12 residues. V lost 7 bases and J lost 9, with 13 bases in between. CDR1 LGHNT and CDR2 FRNRAP come from the germline V gene. Sequencing was performed with immunoSEQ multiplex PCR; in TCRdb, only in-frame clones are kept and a portion is missing. The table has approximately 73,000 clones, 80% to 85% seen once. Worth noting for this clone: Its cognate antigen is unknown.

This sequence joins TRBV12-5 and TRBJ2-1; either TRBD1 or TRBD2 may fit D (5 bases each). The sample in question was peripheral blood, obtained on day 0 of AZD1222 vaccination. The source of this sequence is an adult in good health. The CDR3 is CASASGTSEQFF. The CDR3 nucleotides read TGTGCTAGTGCCTCGGGGACGTCTGAGCAGTTCTTC.